One sample yielded the 10 T cell receptor beta chains listed below, sequenced in a study of read filtering for tumor transcriptome and immune sequencing. The library was built from about 400 ng RNA with molecular barcoded adaptors for alpha/delta and beta/gamma chains. TCRdb reanalysed the reads using MiXCR and keeps one entry per CDR3 protein. The sample contains 120,000 or so distinct CDR3 sequences, roughly 13% of which appear only once. Sequenced: a population of CD138-negative cells sorted from bone marrow. The source is a donor over 35 with multiple myeloma.

Ten or more counts support this clonotype. The V gene is TRBV20-1, the J gene TRBJ1-2; 8 positions agree with TRBD1. Trimming cost V 0 bases and J 8 bases; bases outside gene matches: 8. Germline CDR1 and CDR2: DFQATT and SNEGSKA (reference sequence). There are 14 residues in the CDR3. Here the CDR3 DNA reads TGCAGTGCTAGAGAGCCAGGGGGCGTAGGAGGCTACACCTTC. This gives the protein CSAREPGGVGGYTF.

This clonotype turned up a few times. The genes are TRBV4-1 and TRBJ2-5, with D perhaps matching TRBD1 or TRBD2 (5 bases each). CDR1 and CDR2 from the germline V gene are MGHRA and YSYEKL. V was cut by 1 base and J by 5 bases, with 17 bases left in between. The CDR3 extends over 16 amino acids. The CDR3 loop reads CASSQAWASREETQYF. The CDR3 bases are TGCGCCAGCAGCCAAGCCTGGGCATCCAGGGAGGAGACCCAGTACTTC.

At least ten counts were recorded for this clonotype. The chain links TRBV11-2 to TRBJ1-2, with D uncertain. Germline V CDR1 and CDR2: SGHAT, FQNNGV. V was clipped by 5 bases and J by 4 bases, with 14 bases between them. CDR3 length: 14 residues. This CDR3 is CASSRGNAGYGYTF. The CDR3 DNA is TGTGCCAGCAGCCGAGGTAACGCCGGCTATGGCTACACCTTC.

This clonotype was counted at least ten times. This rearrangement joins TRBV4-2 to TRBJ2-5; 11 bases align to TRBD2. The CDR3 spans 16 residues. Germline lookup yields CDR1 LGHNA and CDR2 YNFKEQ. The ends lost 2 bases at V and 1 base at J; junction bases unmatched: 3. CDR3 DNA: TGTGCCAGCAGCCAATTGACTAGCGGGGCCCAAGAGACCCAGTACTTC. Translation gives CASSQLTSGAQETQYF.

Many counts were recorded for this clonotype. The V gene is TRBV29-1, the J gene TRBJ1-1, with TRBD1 matching over 7 bases. Trimming took 1 base from V and 7 from J; bases not matched to a gene: 9. The CDR3 has 14 amino acids. CDR1 SQVTM and CDR2 ANQGSEA come from the germline V gene. The CDR3 region has the DNA TGCAGCGTTGAAGTGGTGGCAGGGGGAAATGAAGCTTTCTTT. Translation: CSVEVVAGGNEAFF.

This clonotype was seen repeatedly, ten times or more. The J gene is TRBJ2-3, the V gene TRBV6-1; D is undetermined. CDR1 and CDR2 (germline): MNHNS, SASEGT. V dropped 1 base and J dropped 4 bases, with 12 bases sitting between them. The CDR3 is made up of 15 amino acids. Here the CDR3 DNA reads TGTGCCAGCAGTGAAGGGGTCCTCTTGGCAGATACGCAGTATTTT. This gives the protein CASSEGVLLADTQYF.

This clonotype was seen ten or more times. One junction end does not reproduce the germline sequence, and a read error may be involved. Written as DNA, the CDR3 is TGCGCCAGCAGCTTGGTAGGATTCACAGATATGCAGTATTTT. Amino acid sequence: CASSLVGFTDMQYF. The chain joins TRBV5-1 to TRBJ2-3; D not resolved. CDR1 and CDR2 (germline): SGHRS, YFSETQ. This CDR3 is built from 14 residues.

This clonotype has ten or more counts. This rearrangement joins TRBV30 to TRBJ2-1, with 7 bases matching TRBD1. The CDR3 runs 14 residues. Germline V gene data show CDR1 as GTSNPN and CDR2 as SVGIG (reference sequence). The junction had 11 bases not matched to a gene; V was cut back by 5 bases and J by 7 bases. Written as DNA, the CDR3 is TGTGCCTGGCCCCTGAACAGGGGTTGTAATGAGCAGTTCTTC. It translates to CAWPLNRGCNEQFF.

Many counts were recorded for this clonotype. The chain couples TRBV5-4 to TRBJ1-4; 7 bases match TRBD1. Looked up from germline, CDR1 is SGHNT and CDR2 is YYREEE (reference sequence). The CDR3 has 15 amino acids. V gave up 4 bases and J gave up 4 bases; unmatched junction bases: 7. CDR3 in amino acids: CASSRGGTDNEKLFF. The CDR3 nucleotides are TGTGCCAGCAGCCGGGGTGGGACAGATAATGAAAAACTGTTTTTT. The full variable domain, its missing parts supplied by reference TRBV5-4 and TRBJ1-4, is ETGVTQSPTHLIKTRGQQVTLRCSSQSGHNTVSWYQQALGQGPQFIFQYYREEENGRGNFPPRFSGLQFPNYSSELNVNALELDDSALYLCASSRGGTDNEKLFFGSGTQLSVL.

About this clonotype: One end of the junction varies from germline; a read error may be responsible. CDR3 loop: CASSVTSGRAKFYNELFF. The CDR3 coding sequence is TGCGCCAGCAGCGTGACTAGCGGGAGGGCCAAGTTTTACAATGAGCTGTTCTTC. The gene calls are TRBV10-2 and TRBJ2-1; the match to TRBD2 covers 14 bases. Germline V gene sequence: CDR1 WSHSY, CDR2 SAAADI. This CDR3 has 18 residues.